This T cell receptor beta chain stems from a study of technical replicates of blood from a handful of donors. Profiled with immunoSEQ multiplex PCR; TCRdb holds only in-frame clones, not every one. The table shows approximately 69,000 clones, with approximately 96% occurring only once. V gave up 4 bases and J gave up 0 bases; unmatched junction bases: 11. CDR1 GTSNPN and CDR2 SVGIG come from the germline V gene (reference sequence). The CDR3 extends over 17 amino acids. The sample consisted of T cells isolated from PBMCs. The chain carries TRBV30 and TRBJ2-3, with TRBD2 matching 9 bases. The receptor comes from a human donor in good health. DNA for the CDR3: TGTGCCTGGATAACCGAGCGGGGGGTCGGGAGCACAGATACGCAGTATTTT. Its translation: CAWITERGVGSTDTQYF. The full variable domain, in which reference TRBV30 and TRBJ2-3 provide the parts outside the CDR3, is SQTIHQWPATLVQPVGSPLSLECTVEGTSNPNLYWYRQAAGRGLQLLFYSVGIGQISSEVPQNLSASRPQDRQFILSSKKLLLSDSGFYLCAWITERGVGSTDTQYFGPGTRLTVL.